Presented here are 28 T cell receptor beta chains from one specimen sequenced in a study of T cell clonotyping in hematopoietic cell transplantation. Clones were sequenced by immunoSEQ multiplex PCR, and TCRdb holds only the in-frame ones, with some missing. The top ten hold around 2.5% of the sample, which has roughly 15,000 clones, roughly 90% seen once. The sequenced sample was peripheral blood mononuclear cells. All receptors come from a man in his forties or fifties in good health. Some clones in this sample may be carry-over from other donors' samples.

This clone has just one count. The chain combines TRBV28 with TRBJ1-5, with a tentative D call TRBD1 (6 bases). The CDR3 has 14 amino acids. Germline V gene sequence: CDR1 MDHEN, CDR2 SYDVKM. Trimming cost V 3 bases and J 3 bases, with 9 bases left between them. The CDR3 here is CASSFGGHNQPQHF. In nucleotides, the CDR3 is TGTGCCAGCAGTTTCGGGGGCCACAATCAGCCCCAGCATTTT.

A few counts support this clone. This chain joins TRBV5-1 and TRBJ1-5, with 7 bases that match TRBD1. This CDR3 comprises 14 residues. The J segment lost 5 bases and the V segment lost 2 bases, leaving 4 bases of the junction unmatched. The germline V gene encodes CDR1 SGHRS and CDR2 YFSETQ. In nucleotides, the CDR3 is TGCGCCAGCAGCTTCCAGGGGGGCGATCAGCCCCAGCATTTT. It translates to CASSFQGGDQPQHF.

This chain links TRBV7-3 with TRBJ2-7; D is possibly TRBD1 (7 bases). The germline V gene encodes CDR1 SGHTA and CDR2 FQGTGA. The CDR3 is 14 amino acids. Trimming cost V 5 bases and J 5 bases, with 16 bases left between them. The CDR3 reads CASSATPRGDEQYF. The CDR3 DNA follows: TGTGCCAGCAGCGCGACACCCAGGGGGGACGAGCAGTACTTC.

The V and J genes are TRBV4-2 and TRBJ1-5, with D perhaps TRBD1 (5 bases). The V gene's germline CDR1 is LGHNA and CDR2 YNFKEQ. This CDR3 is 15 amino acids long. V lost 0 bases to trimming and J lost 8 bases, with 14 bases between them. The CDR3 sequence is CASSQDGRAYEPQHF. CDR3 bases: TGTGCCAGCAGCCAAGATGGCAGGGCCTATGAGCCCCAGCATTTT.

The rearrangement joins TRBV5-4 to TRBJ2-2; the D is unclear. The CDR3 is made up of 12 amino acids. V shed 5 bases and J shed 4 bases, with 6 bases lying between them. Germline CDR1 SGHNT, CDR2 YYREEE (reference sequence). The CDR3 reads CASSEVTGELFF. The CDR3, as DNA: TGTGCCAGCAGTGAAGTCACCGGGGAGCTGTTTTTT.

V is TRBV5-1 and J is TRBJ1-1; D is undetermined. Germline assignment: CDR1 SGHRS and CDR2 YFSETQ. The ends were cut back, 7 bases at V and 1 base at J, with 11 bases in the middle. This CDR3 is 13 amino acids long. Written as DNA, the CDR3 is TGCGCCAGCCACCTCGGCGGGAACACTGAAGCTTTCTTT. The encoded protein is CASHLGGNTEAFF. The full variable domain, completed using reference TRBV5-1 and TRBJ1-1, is KAGVTQTPRYLIKTRGQQVTLSCSPISGHRSVSWYQQTPGQGLQFLFEYFSETQRNKGNFPGRFSGRQFSNSRSEMNVSTLELGDSALYLCASHLGGNTEAFFGQGTRLTVV.

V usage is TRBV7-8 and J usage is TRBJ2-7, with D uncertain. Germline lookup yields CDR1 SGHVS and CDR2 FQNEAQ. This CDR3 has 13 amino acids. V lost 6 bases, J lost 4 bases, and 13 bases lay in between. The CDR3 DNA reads TGTGCCAGCAGTCCCATTCCCACTTACGAGCAGTACTTC. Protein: CASSPIPTYEQYF. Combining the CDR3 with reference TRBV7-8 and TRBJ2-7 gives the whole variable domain GAGVSQSPRYKVAKRGQDVALRCDPISGHVSLFWYQQALGQGPEFLTYFQNEAQLDKSGLPSDRFFAERPEGSVSTLKIQRTQQEDSAVYLCASSPIPTYEQYFGPGTRLTVT.

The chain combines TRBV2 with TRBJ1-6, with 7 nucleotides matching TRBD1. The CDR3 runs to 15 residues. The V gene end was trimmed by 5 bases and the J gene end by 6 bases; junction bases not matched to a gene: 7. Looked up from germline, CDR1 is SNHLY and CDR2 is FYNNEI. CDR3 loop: CASSQDRDGNSPLHF. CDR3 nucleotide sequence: TGTGCCAGCAGTCAAGACAGGGATGGTAATTCACCCCTCCACTTT.

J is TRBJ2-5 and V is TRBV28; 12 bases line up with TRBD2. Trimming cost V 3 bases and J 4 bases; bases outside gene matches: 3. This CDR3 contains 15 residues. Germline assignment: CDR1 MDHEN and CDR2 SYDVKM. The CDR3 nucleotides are TGTGCCAGCAGTTTTGCTAGCGGGGGGGCAGAGACCCAGTACTTC. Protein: CASSFASGGAETQYF.

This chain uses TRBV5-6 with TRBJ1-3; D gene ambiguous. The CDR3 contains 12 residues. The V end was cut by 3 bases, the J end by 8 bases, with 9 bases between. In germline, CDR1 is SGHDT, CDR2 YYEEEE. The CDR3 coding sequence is TGTGCCAGCAGCTCCGGCGGGTACACCATATATTTT. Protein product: CASSSGGYTIYF.

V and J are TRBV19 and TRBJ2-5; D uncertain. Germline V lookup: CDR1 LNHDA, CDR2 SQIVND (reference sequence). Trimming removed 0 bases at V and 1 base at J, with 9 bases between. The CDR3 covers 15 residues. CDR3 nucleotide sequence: TGTGCCAGTAGTATAGATCTGAGAGCCCAAGAGACCCAGTACTTC. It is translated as CASSIDLRAQETQYF.

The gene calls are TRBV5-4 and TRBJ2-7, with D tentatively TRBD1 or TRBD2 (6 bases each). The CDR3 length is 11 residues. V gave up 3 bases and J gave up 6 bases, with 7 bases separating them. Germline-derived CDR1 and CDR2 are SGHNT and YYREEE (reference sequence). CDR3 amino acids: CASSWGAEQYF. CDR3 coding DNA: TGTGCCAGCAGCTGGGGGGCCGAGCAGTACTTC.

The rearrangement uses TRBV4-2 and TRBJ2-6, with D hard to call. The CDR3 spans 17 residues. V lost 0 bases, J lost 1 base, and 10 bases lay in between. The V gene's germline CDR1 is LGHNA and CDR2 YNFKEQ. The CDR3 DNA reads TGTGCCAGCAGCCAAGAGGCTATAGGGTCTGGGGCCAACGTCCTGACTTTC. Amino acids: CASSQEAIGSGANVLTF.

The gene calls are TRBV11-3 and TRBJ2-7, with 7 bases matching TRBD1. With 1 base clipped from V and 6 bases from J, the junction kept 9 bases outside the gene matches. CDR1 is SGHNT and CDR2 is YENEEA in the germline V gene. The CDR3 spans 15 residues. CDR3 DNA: TGTGCCAGCAGCTTAGCCCCTGACAGGGCGGGCGAGCAGTACTTC. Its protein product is CASSLAPDRAGEQYF.

The DNA for the CDR3 is TGTGCCAGCAGTTTTGTACAGGGGGCGTTAGAGCAGTACTTC. Its translation: CASSFVQGALEQYF. The V call is TRBV27, the J call TRBJ2-7; 9 bases are shared with TRBD1. CDR3 length: 14 amino acids. V shed 3 bases, J shed 7 bases, and the junction held 7 bases outside the gene matches. Germline V gives CDR1 MNHEY, CDR2 SMNVEV (reference sequence).

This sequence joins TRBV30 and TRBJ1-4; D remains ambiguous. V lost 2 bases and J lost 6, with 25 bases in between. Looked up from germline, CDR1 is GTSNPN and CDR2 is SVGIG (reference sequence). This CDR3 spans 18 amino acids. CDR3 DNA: TGTGCCTGGAGTCCCTCGGTGGGCTTAGGGCGGAGGGATGAAAAACTGTTTTTT. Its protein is CAWSPSVGLGRRDEKLFF. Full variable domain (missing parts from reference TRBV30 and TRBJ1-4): SQTIHQWPATLVQPVGSPLSLECTVEGTSNPNLYWYRQAAGRGLQLLFYSVGIGQISSEVPQNLSASRPQDRQFILSSKKLLLSDSGFYLCAWSPSVGLGRRDEKLFFGSGTQLSVL.

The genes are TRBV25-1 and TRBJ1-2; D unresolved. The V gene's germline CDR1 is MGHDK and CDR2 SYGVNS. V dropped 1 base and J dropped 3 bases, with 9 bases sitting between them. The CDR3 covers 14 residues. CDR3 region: CASSEFGLHYGYTF. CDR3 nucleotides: TGTGCCAGCAGTGAATTCGGCTTGCACTATGGCTACACCTTC.

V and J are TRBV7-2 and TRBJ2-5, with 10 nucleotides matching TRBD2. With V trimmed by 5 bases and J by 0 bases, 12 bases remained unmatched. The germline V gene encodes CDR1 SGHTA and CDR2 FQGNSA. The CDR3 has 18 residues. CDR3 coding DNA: TGTGCCAGCAGCCCAGGGCCTAGCGGGGGCCCCTACCAAGAGACCCAGTACTTC. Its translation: CASSPGPSGGPYQETQYF.

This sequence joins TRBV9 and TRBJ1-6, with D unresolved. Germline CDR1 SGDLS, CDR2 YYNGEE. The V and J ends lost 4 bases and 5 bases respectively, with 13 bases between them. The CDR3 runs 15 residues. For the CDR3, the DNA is TGTGCCAGCAGCACTCAGGTTGGGAATAATTCACCCCTCCACTTT. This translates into CASSTQVGNNSPLHF.

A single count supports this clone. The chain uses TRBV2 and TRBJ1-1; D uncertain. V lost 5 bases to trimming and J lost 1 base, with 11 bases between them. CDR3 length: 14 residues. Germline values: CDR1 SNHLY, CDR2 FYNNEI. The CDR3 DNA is TGTGCCAGCAGTTTTGGAGGACGGAACACTGAAGCTTTCTTT. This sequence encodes CASSFGGRNTEAFF.

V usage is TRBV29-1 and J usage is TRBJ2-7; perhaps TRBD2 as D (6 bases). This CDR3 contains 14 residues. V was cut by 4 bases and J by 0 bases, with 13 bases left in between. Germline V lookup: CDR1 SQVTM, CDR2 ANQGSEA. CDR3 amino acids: CSVGSGARSYEQYF. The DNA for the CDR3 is TGCAGCGTTGGATCGGGAGCCCGCTCCTACGAGCAGTACTTC.

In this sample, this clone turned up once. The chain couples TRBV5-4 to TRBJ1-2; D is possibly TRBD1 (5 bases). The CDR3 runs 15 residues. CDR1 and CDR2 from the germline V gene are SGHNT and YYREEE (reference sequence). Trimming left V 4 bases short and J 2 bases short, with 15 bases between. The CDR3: CASSPRGQGNYGYTF. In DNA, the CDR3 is TGTGCCAGCAGCCCCCGGGGCCAGGGCAACTATGGCTACACCTTC.

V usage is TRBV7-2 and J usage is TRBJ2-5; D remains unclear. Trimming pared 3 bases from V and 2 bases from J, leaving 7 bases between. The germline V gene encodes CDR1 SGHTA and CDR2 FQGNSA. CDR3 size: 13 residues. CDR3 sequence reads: CASSFNPQETQYF. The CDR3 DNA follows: TGTGCCAGCAGCTTCAACCCACAAGAGACCCAGTACTTC.

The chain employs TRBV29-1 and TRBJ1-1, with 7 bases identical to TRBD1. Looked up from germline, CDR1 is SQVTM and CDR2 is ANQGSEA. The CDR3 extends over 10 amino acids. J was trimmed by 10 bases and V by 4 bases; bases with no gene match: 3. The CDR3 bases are TGCAGCGTTGGGGGGACAGCAGCTTTCTTT. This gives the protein CSVGGTAAFF.

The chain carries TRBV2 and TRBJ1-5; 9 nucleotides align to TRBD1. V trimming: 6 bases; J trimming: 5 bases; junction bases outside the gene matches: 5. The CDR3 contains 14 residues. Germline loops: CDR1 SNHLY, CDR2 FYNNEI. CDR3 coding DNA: TGTGCCAGCAGGGGGGGGACAGGGTATCAGCCCCAGCATTTT. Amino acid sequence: CASRGGTGYQPQHF.

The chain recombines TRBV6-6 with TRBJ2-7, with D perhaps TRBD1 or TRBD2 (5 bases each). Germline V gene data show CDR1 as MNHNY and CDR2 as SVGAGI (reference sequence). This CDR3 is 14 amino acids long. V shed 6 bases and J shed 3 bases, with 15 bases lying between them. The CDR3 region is CASSLGAQGYEQYF. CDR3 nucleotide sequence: TGTGCCAGCAGCCTCGGGGCCCAGGGCTACGAGCAGTACTTC.

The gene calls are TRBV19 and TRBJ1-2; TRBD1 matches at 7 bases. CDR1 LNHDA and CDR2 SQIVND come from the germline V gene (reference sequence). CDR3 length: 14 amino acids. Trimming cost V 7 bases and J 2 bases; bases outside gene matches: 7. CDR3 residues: CASTPEQGNYGYTF. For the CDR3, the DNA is TGTGCCAGTACCCCAGAACAGGGGAACTATGGCTACACCTTC.

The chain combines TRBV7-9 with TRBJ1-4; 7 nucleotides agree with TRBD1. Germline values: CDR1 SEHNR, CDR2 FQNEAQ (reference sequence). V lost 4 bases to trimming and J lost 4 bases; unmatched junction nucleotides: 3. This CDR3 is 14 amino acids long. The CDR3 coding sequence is TGTGCCAGCAGCTCCGGGACAGATAATGAAAAACTGTTTTTT. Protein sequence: CASSSGTDNEKLFF.